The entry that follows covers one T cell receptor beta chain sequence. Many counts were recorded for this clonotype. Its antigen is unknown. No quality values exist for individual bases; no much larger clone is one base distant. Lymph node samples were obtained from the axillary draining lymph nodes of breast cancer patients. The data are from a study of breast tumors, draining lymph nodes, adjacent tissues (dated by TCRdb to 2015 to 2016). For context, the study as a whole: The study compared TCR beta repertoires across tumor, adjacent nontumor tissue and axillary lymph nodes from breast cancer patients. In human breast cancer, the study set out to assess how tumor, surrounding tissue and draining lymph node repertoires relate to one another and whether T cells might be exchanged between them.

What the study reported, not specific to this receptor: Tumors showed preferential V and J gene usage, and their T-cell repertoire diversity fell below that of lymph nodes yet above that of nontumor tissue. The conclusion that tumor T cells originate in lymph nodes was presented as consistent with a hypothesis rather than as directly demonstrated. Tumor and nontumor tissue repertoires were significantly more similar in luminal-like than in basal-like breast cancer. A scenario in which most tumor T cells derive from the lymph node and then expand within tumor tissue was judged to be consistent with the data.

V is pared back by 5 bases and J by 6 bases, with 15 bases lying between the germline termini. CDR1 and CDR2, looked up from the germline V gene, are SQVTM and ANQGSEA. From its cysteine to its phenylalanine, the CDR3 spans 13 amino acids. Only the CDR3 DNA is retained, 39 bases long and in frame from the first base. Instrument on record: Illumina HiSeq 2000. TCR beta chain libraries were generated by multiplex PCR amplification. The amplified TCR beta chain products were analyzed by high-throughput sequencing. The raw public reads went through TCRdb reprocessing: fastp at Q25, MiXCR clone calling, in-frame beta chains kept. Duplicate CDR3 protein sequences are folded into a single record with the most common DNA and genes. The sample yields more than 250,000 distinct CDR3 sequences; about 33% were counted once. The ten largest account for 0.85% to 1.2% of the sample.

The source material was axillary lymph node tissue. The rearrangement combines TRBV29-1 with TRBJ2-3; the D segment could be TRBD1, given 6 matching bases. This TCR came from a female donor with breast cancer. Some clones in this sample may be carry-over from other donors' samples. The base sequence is TGCAGCGTTCGGGCAGGGGTGGGGGATACGCAGTATTTT. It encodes CSVRAGVGDTQYF.